The 5 T cell receptor beta chains reported below all come from one sample, sequenced in a study of post-analysis software for immune sequencing data. Regarding the study as a whole: The five TRBV segments detected at higher frequency in patients than in controls included TRBV5-6, TRBV5-1 and TRBV20-1.

No antigen has been identified for these receptors. Unique molecular identifiers had been added to the TCR beta cDNA libraries. From the PCR reads, TCRdb called clonotypes with MiXCR, one entry per CDR3 protein. The table has over 700,000 distinct CDR3 sequences, 30% seen once; the top ten hold roughly 0.54%. Sequenced material: blood. All receptors come from a girl between 10 and 17 years old with multiple sclerosis.

This clonotype was recorded a few times. V gene TRBV28 combines with J gene TRBJ2-5, with 7 positions matching TRBD1. V was pared by 1 base and J by 5 bases, with 10 bases of the junction left unmatched. CDR1 is MDHEN and CDR2 is SYDVKM in the germline V gene. The CDR3 runs to 16 residues. CDR3 in amino acids: CASSLFGTADWETQYF. The CDR3 coding sequence is TGTGCCAGCAGTTTATTTGGGACAGCTGACTGGGAGACCCAGTACTTC.

J is TRBJ2-7 and V is TRBV7-9; 8 bases agree with TRBD1. The CDR3 has 15 amino acids. Trimming at V came to 2 bases and at J to 6 bases, leaving 9 bases not matched to a gene. CDR1 and CDR2 from the germline V gene are SEHNR and FQNEAQ (reference sequence). The CDR3: CASSLSIGQGSEQYF. CDR3 DNA: TGTGCCAGCAGCTTATCCATCGGACAGGGATCCGAGCAGTACTTC. The whole variable domain, remainder taken from reference TRBV7-9 and TRBJ2-7, is DTGVSQNPRHKITKRGQNVTFRCDPISEHNRLYWYRQTLGQGPEFLTYFQNEAQLEKSRLLSDRFSAERPKGSFSTLEIQRTEQGDSAMYLCASSLSIGQGSEQYFGPGTRLTVT.

The chain carries TRBV20-1 and TRBJ1-2, with D possibly TRBD1 on 5 matching bases. This CDR3 comprises 13 residues. CDR1 and CDR2 from the germline V gene are DFQATT and SNEGSKA (reference sequence). V lost 5 bases to trimming and J lost 7 bases, with 17 bases between them. The CDR3 spells CSAAFRGAGGYTF. CDR3 nucleotide sequence: TGCAGTGCTGCCTTTCGGGGCGCGGGTGGCTACACCTTC.

The V gene is TRBV6-2 or TRBV6-3, the J gene TRBJ2-5, with D perhaps TRBD1 (5 bases). This CDR3 contains 18 residues. Germline CDR1 MNHEY, CDR2 SVGEGT. V was trimmed by 6 bases and J by 2 bases, leaving 25 bases between them. The CDR3 DNA is TGTGCCAGCAGAACAACCGCGTCTCCGACAGAGATTCAAGAGACCCAGTACTTC. It encodes CASRTTASPTEIQETQYF.

The chain couples TRBV28 to TRBJ2-1; D not certain. The germline gives CDR1 MDHEN, CDR2 SYDVKM. The CDR3 sequence is 11 residues long. Trimming shortened V by 5 bases and J by 6 bases, and 5 bases separated the two germline ends. This CDR3 is CASSTFNEQFF. The CDR3 bases are TGTGCCAGCAGTACCTTCAATGAGCAGTTCTTC.